This T cell receptor beta chain was obtained from a study of OX40 agonist ivuxolimab in advanced cancers. Turning to the study itself: The patients got ivuxolimab, which is an agonistic anti-OX40 (CD134) antibody. Hepatocellular carcinoma, melanoma, renal cell or head and neck cancer occurred in dose-escalation patients.

Using immunoSEQ multiplex PCR, the repertoire was profiled, and TCRdb retains in-frame clones only, with some absent. This sample has tens of thousands of clones; about 88% occur once, and the top ten carry 2% to 2.5%. CDR1 and CDR2 from the germline V gene are LNHDA and SQIVND (reference sequence). Trimming removed 6 bases at V and 1 base at J, with 9 bases between. CDR3 length: 13 amino acids. Findings of the study overall: Some of the nonresponding patients also showed low levels of normalized T-cell clonal expansion.

At cycle 4 day 1, cycle 7 day 1, and baseline, blood was sampled. This clone is a singleton in its sample. As yet, its antigen is unknown. Sequencing used CD4+ or CD8+ T cells sorted from blood, obtained in a trial of the OX40 agonist ivuxolimab. The chain links TRBV19 to TRBJ1-2; perhaps TRBD1 as D (6 bases). The sequence came from an adult with an advanced solid tumor such as melanoma, head and neck, liver or kidney cancer. CDR3 coding DNA: TGTGCCAGTAGGAGGGGGAGTAACTATGGCTACACCTTC. Translation gives CASRRGSNYGYTF.